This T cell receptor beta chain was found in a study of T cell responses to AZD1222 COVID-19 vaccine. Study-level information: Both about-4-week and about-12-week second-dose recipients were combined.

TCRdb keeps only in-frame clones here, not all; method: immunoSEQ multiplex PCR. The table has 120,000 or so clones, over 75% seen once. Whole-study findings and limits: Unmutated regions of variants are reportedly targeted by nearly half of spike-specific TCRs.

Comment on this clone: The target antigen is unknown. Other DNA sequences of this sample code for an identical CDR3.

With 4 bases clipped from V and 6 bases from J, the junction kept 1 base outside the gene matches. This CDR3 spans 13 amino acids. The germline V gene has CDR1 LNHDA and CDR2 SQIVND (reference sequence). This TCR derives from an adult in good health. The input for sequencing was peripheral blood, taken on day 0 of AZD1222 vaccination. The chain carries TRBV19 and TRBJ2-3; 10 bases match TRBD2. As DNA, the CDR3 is TGTGCCAGTAGTAGGGGACTAGCGGATACGCAGTATTTT. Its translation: CASSRGLADTQYF.